There are a few counts of the clone carrying this TCR beta chain. The sample is drawn from a study of CD8+ T cells in alopecia areata. Extraction and reverse transcription of RNA yielded cDNA as the sequencing template. The protocol was immunoSEQ multiplex PCR, while the TCRdb copy is restricted to in-frame clones and leaves out a portion. This sample has around 150,000 clones; about 60% occur once, and the top ten carry about 4.4%. The CDR3 loop spans 14 amino acids. Germline CDR1 GTSNPN, CDR2 SVGIG (reference sequence). V lost 2 bases, J lost 10 bases, and 12 bases stayed unmatched. The receptor's source is a human donor in good health. The chain couples TRBV30 to TRBJ1-1; 8 nucleotides align to TRBD1. The sample taken for sequencing was CD4+ T cells sorted from blood. CDR3 sequence (DNA): TGTGCCTGGAGTAGGGGGACAGGTCAAAAGAGAGCTTTCTTT. It encodes CAWSRGTGQKRAFF.